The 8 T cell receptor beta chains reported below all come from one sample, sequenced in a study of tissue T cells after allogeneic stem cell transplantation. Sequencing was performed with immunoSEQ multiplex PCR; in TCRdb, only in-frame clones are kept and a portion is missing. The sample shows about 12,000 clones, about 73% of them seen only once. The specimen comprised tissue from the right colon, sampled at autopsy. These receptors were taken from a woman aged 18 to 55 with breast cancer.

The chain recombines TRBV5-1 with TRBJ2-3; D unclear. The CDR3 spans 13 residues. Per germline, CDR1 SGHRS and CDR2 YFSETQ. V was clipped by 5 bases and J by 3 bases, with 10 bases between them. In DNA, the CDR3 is TGCGCCAGCAGTCCAGGATATACAGATACGCAGTATTTT. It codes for CASSPGYTDTQYF.

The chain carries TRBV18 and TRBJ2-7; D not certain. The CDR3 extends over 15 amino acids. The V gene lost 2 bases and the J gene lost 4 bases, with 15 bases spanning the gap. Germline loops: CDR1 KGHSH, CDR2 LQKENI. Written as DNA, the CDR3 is TGTGCCAGCTCACCAGCAGAAGGCGGAGAGTACGAGCAGTACTTC. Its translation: CASSPAEGGEYEQYF.

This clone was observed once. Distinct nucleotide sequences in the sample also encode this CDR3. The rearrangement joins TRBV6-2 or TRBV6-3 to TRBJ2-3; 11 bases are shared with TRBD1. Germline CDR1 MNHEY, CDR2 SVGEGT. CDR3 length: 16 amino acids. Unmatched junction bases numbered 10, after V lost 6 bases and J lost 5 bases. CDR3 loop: CASSQKHGTGGDTQYF. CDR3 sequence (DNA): TGTGCCAGCAGCCAGAAGCACGGGACAGGGGGAGATACGCAGTATTTT.

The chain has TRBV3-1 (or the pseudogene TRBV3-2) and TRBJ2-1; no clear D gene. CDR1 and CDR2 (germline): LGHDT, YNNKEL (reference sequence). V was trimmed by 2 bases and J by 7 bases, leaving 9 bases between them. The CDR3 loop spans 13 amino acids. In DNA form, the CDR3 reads TGTGCCAGCAGCCAACAGGAGATGAATGAGCAGTTCTTC. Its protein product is CASSQQEMNEQFF.

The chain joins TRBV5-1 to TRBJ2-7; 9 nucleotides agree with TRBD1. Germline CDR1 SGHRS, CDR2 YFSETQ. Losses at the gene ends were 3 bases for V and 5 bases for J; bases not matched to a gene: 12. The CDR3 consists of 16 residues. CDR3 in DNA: TGCGCCAGCAGCTCTTCGGGCGGGACAGGGCTCCACGAGCAGTACTTC. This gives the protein CASSSSGGTGLHEQYF.

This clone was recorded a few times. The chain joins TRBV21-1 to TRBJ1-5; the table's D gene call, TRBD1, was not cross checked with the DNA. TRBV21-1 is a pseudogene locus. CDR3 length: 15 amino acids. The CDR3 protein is CASSNNPQGNQPQHF. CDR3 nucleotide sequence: TGTGCCAGCAGCAATAATCCACAGGGGAATCAGCCCCAGCATTTT.

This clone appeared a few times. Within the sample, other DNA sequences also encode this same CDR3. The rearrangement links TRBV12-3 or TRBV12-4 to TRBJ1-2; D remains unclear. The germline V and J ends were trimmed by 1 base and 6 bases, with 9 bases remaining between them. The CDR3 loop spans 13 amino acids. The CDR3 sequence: CASSLGGRDGYTF. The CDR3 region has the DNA TGTGCCAGCAGTTTAGGGGGAAGGGATGGCTACACCTTC.

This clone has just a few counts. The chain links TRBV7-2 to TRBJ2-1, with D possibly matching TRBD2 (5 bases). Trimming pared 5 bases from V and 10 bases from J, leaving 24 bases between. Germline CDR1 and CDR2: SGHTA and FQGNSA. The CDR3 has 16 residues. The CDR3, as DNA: TGTGCCAGCAGCCCGACGTCCGAGGACTGGAGGAGAGAGCAGTTCTTC. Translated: CASSPTSEDWRREQFF.